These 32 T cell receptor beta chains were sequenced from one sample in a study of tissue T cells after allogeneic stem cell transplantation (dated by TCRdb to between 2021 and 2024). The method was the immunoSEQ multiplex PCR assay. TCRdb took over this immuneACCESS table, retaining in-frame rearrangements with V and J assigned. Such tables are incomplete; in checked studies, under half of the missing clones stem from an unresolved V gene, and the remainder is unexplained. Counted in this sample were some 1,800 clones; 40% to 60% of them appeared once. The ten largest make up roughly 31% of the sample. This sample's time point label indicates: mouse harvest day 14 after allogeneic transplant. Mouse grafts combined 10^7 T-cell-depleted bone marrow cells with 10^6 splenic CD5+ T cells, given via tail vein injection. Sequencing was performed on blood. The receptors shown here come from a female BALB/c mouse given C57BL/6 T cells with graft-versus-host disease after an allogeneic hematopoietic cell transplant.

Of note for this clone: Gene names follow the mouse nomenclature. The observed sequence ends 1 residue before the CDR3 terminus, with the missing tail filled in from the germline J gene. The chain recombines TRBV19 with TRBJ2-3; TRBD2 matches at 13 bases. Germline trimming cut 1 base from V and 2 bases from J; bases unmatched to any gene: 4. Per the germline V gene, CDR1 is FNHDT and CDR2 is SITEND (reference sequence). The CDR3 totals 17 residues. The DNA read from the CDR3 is TGTGCCAGCAGTATAAGGACTGGGGGGGCGTTTGCAGAAACGCTGTAT. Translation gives CASSIRTGGAFAETLY. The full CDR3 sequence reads CASSIRTGGAFAETLYF.

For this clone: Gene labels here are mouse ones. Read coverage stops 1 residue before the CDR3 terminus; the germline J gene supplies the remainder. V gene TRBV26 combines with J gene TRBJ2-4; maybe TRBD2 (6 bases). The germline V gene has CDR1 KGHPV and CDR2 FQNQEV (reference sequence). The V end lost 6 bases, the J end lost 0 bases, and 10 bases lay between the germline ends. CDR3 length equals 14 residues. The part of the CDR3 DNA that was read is TGTGCCAGCAGCCCGACTGGTAGTCAAAACACCTTGTAC. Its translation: CASSPTGSQNTLY. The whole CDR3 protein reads CASSPTGSQNTLYF. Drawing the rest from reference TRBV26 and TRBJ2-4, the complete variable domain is NSKVIQTPRYLVKGQGQKAKMRCIPEKGHPVVFWYQQNKNNEFKFLINFQNQEVLQQIDMTEKRFSAECPSNSPCSLEIQSSEAGDSALYLCASSPTGSQNTLYFGAGTRLSVL.

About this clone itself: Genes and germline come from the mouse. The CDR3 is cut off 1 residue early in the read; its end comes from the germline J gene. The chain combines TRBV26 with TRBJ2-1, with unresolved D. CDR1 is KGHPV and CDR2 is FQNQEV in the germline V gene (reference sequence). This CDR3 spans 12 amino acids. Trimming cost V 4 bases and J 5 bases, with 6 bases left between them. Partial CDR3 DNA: TGTGCCAGCAGTCGGCAGAATGCTGAGCAGTTC. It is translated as CASSRQNAEQF. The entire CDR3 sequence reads CASSRQNAEQFF.

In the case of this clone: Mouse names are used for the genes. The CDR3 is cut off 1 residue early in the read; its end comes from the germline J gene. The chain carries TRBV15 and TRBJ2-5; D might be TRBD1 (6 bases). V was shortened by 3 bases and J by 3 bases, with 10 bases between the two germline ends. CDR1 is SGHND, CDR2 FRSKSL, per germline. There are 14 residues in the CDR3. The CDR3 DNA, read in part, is TGTGCCAGCAGTTTCGGCAGGGGACAAGACACCCAGTAC. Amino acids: CASSFGRGQDTQY. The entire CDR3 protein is CASSFGRGQDTQYF.

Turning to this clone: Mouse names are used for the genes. The covered CDR3 bases are TGTGCCAGCAGTCTGGGGGGAGACACCCAGTAC. It specifies CASSLGGDTQY. In full, the CDR3 is CASSLGGDTQYF. The chain combines TRBV26 with TRBJ2-5; either TRBD1 or TRBD2 may fit D (5 bases each). The read terminates 1 residue ahead of where the CDR3 ends, so the germline J gene completes it. The CDR3 runs 12 residues. Trimming removed 2 bases from V and 5 bases from J, with 5 bases in between. Germline loops: CDR1 KGHPV, CDR2 FQNQEV (reference sequence).

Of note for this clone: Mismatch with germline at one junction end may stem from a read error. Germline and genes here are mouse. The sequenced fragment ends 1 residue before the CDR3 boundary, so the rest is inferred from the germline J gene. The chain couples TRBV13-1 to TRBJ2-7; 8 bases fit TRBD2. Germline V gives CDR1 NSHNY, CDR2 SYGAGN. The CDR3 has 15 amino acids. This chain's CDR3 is CASGDALGGPYEQYF. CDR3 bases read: TGTGCCAGCGGTGATGCTCTGGGGGGTCCTTATGAACAGTAC.

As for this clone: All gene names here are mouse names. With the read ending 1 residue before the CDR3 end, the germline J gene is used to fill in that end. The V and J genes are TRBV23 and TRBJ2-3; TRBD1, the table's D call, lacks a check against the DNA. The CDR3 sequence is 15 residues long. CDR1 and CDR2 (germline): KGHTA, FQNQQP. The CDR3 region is CSSSQWDNSAETLYF. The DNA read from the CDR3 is TGCTCCAGCAGTCAATGGGACAATAGTGCAGAAACGCTGTAT. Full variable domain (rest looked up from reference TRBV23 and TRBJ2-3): DAAVTQKPRYLIKMKGQEAEMKCIPEKGHTAVFWYQQKQSKELKFLIYFQNQQPLDQIDMVKERFSAVCPSSSLCSLGIRTCEAEDSALYLCSSSQWDNSAETLYFGSGTRLTVL.

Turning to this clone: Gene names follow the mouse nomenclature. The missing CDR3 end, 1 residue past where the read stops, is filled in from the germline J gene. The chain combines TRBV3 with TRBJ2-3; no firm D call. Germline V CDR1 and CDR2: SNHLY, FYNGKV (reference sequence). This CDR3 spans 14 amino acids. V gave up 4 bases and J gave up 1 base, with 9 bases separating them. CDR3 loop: CASSSGFRAETLYF. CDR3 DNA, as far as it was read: TGTGCCAGCAGCTCCGGGTTCCGTGCAGAAACGCTGTAT.

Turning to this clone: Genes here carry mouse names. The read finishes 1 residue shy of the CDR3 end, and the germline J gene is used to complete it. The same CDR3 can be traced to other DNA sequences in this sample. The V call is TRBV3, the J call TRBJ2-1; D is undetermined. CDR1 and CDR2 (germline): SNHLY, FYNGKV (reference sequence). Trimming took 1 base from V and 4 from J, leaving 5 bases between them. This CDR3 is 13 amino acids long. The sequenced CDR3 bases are TGTGCCAGCAGCTTAGGAGGTTATGCTGAGCAGTTC. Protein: CASSLGGYAEQF. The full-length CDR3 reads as CASSLGGYAEQFF.

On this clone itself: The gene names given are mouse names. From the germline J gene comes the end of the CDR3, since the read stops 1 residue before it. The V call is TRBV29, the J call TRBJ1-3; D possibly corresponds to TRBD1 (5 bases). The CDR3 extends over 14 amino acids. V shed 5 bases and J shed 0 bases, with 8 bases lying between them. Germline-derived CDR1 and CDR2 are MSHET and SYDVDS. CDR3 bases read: TGTGCTAGCAGTGACAGTTCTTCTGGAAATACGCTCTAT. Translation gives CASSDSSSGNTLY. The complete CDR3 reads CASSDSSSGNTLYF.

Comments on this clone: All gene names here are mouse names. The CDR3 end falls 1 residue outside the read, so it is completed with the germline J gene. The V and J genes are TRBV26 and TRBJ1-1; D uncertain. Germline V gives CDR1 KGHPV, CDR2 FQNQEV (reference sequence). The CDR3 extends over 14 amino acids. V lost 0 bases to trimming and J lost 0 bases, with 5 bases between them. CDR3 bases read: TGTGCCAGCAGTCTGTCGACGGCAAACACAGAAGTCTTC. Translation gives CASSLSTANTEVF. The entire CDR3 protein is CASSLSTANTEVFF.

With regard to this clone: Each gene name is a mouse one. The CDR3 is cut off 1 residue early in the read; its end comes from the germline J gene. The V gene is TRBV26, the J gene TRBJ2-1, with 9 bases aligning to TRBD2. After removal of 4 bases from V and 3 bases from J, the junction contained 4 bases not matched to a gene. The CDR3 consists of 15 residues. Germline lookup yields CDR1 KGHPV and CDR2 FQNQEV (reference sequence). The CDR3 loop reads CASSPPGLGYAEQFF. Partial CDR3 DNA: TGTGCCAGCAGTCCCCCGGGACTGGGCTATGCTGAGCAGTTC.

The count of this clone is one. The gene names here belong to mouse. CDR3 DNA, as far as it was read: TGTGCCAGCAGTATAGCACTGGGGGGGACGAACTATGCTGAGCAGTTC. It yields the protein CASSIALGGTNYAEQF. The entire CDR3 sequence reads CASSIALGGTNYAEQFF. The chain employs TRBV19 and TRBJ2-1; TRBD2 agrees at 10 bases. The sequenced fragment ends 1 residue before the CDR3 boundary, so the rest is inferred from the germline J gene. The CDR3 length is 17 residues. The V gene's germline CDR1 is FNHDT and CDR2 SITEND (reference sequence). V lost 0 bases to trimming and J lost 1 base; unmatched junction nucleotides: 4.

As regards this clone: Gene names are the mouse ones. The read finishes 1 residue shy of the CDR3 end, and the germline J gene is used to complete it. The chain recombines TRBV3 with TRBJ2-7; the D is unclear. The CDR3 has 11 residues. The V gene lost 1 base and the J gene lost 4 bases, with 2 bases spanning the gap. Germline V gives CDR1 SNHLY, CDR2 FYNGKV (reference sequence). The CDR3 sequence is CASSLGYEQYF. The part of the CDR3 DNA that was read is TGTGCCAGCAGCTTAGGGTATGAACAGTAC.

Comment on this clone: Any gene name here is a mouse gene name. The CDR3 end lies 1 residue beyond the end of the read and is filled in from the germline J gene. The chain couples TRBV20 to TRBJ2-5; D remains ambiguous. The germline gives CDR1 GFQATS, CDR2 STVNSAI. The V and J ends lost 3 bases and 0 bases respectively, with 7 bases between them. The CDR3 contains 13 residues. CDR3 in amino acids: CGARQNNQDTQYF. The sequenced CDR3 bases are TGTGGTGCTAGACAAAATAACCAAGACACCCAGTAC. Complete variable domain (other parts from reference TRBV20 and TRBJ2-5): GALVYQYPRRTICKSGTSMRMECQAVGFQATSVAWYRQSPQKTFELIALSTVNSAIKYEQNFTQEKFPISHPNLSFSSMTVLNAYLEDRGLYLCGARQNNQDTQYFGPGTRLLVL.

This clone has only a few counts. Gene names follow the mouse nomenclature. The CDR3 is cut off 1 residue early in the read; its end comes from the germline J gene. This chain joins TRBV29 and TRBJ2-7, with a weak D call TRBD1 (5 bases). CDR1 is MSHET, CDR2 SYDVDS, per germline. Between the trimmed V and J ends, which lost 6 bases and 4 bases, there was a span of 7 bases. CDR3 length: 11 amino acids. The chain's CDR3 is CASSRQYEQYF. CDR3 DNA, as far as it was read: TGTGCTAGCAGCCGACAGTATGAACAGTAC.

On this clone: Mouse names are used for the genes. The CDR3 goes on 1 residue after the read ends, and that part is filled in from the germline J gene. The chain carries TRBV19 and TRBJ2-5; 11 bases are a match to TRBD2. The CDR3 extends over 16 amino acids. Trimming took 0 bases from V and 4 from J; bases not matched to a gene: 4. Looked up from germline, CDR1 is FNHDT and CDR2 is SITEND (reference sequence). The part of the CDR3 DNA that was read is TGTGCCAGCAGTATAGCTGCGGGACTGGGGGAAGACACCCAGTAC. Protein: CASSIAAGLGEDTQY. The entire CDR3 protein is CASSIAAGLGEDTQYF.

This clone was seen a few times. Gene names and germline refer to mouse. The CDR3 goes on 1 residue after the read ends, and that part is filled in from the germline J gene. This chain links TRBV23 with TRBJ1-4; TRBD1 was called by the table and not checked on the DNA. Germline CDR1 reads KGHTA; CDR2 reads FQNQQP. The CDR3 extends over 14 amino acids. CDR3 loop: CSSSTGSSNERLFF. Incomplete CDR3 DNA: TGCTCCAGCAGCACAGGATCTTCCAACGAAAGATTATTT.

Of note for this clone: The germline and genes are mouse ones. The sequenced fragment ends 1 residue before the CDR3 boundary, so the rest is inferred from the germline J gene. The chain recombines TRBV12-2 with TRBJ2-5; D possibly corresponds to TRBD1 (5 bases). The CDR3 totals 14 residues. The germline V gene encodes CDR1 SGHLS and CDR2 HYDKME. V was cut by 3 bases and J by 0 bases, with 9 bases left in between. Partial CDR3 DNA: TGTGCCAGCTCTAGGACAATTAACCAAGACACCCAGTAC. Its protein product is CASSRTINQDTQY. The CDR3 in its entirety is CASSRTINQDTQYF.

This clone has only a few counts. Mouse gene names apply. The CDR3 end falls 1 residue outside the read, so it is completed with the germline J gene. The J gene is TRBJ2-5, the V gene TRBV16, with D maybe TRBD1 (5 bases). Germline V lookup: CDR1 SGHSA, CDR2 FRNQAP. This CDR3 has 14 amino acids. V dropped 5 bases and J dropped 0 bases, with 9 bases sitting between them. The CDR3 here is CASSLQVNQDTQYF. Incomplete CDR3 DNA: TGTGCAAGCAGCCTACAGGTTAACCAAGACACCCAGTAC.

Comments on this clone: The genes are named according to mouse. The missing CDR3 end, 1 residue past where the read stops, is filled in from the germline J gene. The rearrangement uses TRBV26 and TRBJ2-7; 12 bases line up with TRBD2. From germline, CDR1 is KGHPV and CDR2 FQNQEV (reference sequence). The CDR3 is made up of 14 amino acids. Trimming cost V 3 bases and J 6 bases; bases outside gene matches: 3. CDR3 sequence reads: CASSLDWGGVEQYF. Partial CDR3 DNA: TGTGCCAGCAGTCTCGACTGGGGGGGCGTTGAACAGTAC.

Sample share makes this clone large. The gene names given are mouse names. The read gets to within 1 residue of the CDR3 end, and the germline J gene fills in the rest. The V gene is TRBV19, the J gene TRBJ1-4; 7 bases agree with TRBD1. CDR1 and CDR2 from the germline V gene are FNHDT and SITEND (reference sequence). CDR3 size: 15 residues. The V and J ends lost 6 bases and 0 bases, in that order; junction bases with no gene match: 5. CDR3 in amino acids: CASNTGAFSNERLFF. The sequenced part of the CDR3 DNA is TGTGCCAGCAATACAGGGGCGTTTTCCAACGAAAGATTATTT.

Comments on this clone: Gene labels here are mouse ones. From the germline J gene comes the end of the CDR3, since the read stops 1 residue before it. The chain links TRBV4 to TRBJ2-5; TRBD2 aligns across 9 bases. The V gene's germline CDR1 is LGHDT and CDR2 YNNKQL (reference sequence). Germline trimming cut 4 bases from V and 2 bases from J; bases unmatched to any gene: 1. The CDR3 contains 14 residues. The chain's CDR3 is CASSFWGGQDTQYF. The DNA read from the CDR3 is TGTGCCAGCAGCTTCTGGGGGGGCCAAGACACCCAGTAC.

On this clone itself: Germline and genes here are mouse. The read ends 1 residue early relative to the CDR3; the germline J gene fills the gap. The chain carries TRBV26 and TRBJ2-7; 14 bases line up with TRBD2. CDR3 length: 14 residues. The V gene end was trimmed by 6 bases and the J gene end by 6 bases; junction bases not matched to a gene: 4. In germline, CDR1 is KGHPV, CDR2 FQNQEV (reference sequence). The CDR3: CASRPGLGGREQYF. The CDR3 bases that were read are TGTGCCAGCAGACCGGGACTGGGGGGGCGTGAACAGTAC.

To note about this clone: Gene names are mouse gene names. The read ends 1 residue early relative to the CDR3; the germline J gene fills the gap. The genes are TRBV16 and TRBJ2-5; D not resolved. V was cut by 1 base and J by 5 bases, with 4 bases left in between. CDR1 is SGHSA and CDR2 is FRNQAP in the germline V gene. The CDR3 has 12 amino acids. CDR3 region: CASSLVGDTQYF. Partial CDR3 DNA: TGTGCAAGCAGCTTAGTGGGAGACACCCAGTAC.

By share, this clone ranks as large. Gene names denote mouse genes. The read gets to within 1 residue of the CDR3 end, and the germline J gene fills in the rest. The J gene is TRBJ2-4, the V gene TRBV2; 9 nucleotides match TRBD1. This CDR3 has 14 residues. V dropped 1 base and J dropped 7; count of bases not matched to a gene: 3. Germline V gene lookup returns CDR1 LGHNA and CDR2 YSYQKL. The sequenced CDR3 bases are TGTGCCAGCAGCCAAGGGACAGGGGAAGACACCTTGTAC. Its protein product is CASSQGTGEDTLY. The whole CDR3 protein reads CASSQGTGEDTLYF. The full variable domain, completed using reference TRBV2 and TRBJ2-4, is DPKIIQKPKYLVAVTGSEKILICEQYLGHNAMYWYRQSAKKPLEFMFSYSYQKLMDNQTASSRFQPQSSKKNHLDLQITALKPDDSATYFCASSQGTGEDTLYFGAGTRLSVL.

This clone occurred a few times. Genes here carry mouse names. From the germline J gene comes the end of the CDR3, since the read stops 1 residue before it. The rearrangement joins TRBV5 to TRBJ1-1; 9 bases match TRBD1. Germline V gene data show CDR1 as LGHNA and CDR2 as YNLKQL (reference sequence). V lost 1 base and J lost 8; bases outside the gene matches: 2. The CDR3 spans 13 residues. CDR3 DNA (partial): TGTGCCAGCAGCCAAGGGACAGGGGAGGAAGTCTTC. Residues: CASSQGTGEEVF. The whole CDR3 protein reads CASSQGTGEEVFF.

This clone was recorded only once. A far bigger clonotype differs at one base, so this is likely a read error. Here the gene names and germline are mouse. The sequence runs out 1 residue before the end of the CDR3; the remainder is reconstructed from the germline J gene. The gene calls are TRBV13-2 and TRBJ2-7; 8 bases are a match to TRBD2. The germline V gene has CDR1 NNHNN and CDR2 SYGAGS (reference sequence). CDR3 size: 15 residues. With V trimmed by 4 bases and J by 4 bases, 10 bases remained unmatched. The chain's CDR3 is CASGHALGGPYEQYF. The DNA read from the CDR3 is TGTGCCAGCGGTCATGCTCTGGGGGGTCCTTATGAACAGTAC.

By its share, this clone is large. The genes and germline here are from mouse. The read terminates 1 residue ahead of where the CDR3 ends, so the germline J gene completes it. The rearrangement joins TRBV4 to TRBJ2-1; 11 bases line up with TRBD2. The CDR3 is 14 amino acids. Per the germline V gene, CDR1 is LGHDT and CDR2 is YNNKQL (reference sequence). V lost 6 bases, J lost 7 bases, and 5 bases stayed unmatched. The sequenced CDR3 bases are TGTGCCAGCAGAGTACTGGGGGGGCGAGCTGAGCAGTTC. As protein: CASRVLGGRAEQF. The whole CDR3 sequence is CASRVLGGRAEQFF.

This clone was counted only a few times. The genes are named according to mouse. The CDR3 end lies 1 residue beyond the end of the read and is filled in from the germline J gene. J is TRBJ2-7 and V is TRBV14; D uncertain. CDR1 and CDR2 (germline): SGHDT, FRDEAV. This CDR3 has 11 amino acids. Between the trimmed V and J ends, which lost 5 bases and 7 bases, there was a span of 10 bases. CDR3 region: CASSRLGEQYF. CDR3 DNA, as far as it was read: TGTGCCAGCAGCCGACTCGGGGAACAGTAC.

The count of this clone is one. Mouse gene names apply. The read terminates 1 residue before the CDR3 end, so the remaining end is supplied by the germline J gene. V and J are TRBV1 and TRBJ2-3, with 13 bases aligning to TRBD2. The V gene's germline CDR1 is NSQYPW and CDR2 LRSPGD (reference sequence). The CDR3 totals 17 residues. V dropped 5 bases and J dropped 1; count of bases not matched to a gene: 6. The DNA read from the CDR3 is TGCACCTGCAGTCTTGGGGACTGGGGGGGTCGTGCAGAAACGCTGTAT. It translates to CTCSLGDWGGRAETLY. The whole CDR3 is CTCSLGDWGGRAETLYF.

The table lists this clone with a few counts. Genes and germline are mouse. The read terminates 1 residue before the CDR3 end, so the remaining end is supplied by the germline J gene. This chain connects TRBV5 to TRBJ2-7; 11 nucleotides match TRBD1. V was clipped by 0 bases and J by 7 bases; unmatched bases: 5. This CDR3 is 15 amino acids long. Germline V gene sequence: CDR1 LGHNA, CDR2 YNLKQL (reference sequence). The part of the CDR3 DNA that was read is TGTGCCAGCAGCCAAGATGGACAGGGGGCGGGGGAACAGTAC. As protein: CASSQDGQGAGEQY. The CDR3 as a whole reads CASSQDGQGAGEQYF.